This is a list of T cell receptor beta chains from one sample in a study of radiation and T cells in renal cell carcinoma. Repertoires were generated with immunoSEQ multiplex PCR, while TCRdb's copy carries only in-frame clones and drops some. This table holds 150,000 or so clones, roughly nine tenths found once. The specimen comprised blood, sampled from a patient whose treatment included radiotherapy and nephrectomy. The source is a woman aged 45-65 years with renal cell carcinoma. Each CDR3 is given with its conserved first and last residue. The D gene is left open where the match is weak. The size field is filled for only some rows; it gives once, few, many or a size class.

j_call clone_size v_call d_call cdr3_nt cdr3_aa
TRBJ1-1 few TRBV29-1 NA TGCAGCGTTAAGGAGGTCTACACTGAAGCTTTCTTT CSVKEVYTEAFF
TRBJ1-5 NA TRBV19 NA TGTGCCAGTAGTATTTACAGGGACAATCAGCCCCAGCATTTT CASSIYRDNQPQHF
TRBJ1-2 NA TRBV14 NA TGTGCCAGCAGCCAGGAGACCCGGGGGGATGGCTACACCTTC CASSQETRGDGYTF
TRBJ1-5 NA TRBV19 NA TGTGCCAGTAGTTTTACCGATCAGCCCCAGCATTTT CASSFTDQPQHF
TRBJ1-2 NA TRBV7-9 TRBD1 TGTGCCAGCAGCTTAGCAGGGGGACAGCACTATGGCTACACCTTC CASSLAGGQHYGYTF
TRBJ1-6 NA TRBV18 TRBD1 TGTGCCAGCTCACCATTTTCGAGGGGGCTTAATTCACCCCTCCACTTT CASSPFSRGLNSPLHF
TRBJ1-5 NA TRBV19 NA TGTGCCAGTAGAAATTTGGGCAATCAGCCCCAGCATTTT CASRNLGNQPQHF
TRBJ1-3 NA TRBV18 NA TGTGCCAGCTCACCCCAGGGGATCTCTGGAAACACCATATATTTT CASSPQGISGNTIYF
TRBJ1-1 NA TRBV14 NA TGTGCCAGCAGCCTCCATCGAATCCAGGGATCTAGGGGCACTGAAGCTTTCTTT CASSLHRIQGSRGTEAFF
TRBJ2-7 few TRBV7-9 NA TGTGCCAGCAGTCCCGGACAGATCCACGAGCAGTACTTC CASSPGQIHEQYF
TRBJ1-1 few TRBV29-1 NA TGCAGCGTTGTCAAACAGAACACTGAAGCTTTCTTT CSVVKQNTEAFF
TRBJ2-1 NA TRBV6-5 TRBD2 TGTGCCAGCAGTTCCGCGACTAGCGGACAATACAATGAGCAGTTCTTC CASSSATSGQYNEQFF
TRBJ1-3 NA TRBV11-2 NA TGTGCCAGCAGCTTAGATAGACGCTTGGTTTTT CASSLDRRLVF
TRBJ2-7 NA TRBV5-6 NA TGTGCCAGCAGCCTGGACCACGAGCAGTACTTC CASSLDHEQYF
TRBJ1-1 NA TRBV5-1 NA TGCGCCAGCAGAGACGCCTTAGGGAACACTGAAGCTTTCTTT CASRDALGNTEAFF
TRBJ1-1 NA TRBV7-3 NA TGTGCCAGCAGCCCGGAACCTTACACTGAAGCTTTCTTT CASSPEPYTEAFF
TRBJ1-1 few TRBV6-1 NA TGTGCCAGCAGTGACACCATGAACACTGAAGCTTTCTTT CASSDTMNTEAFF
TRBJ2-1 once TRBV11-2 TRBD2 TGTGCCAGCAGCTTAGAGCGTATTAGCGGGGCCTACAATGAGCAGTTCTTC CASSLERISGAYNEQFF
TRBJ1-1 NA TRBV30 TRBD1 TGTGCCTGGAGTGGGGGGACAGGGGCTTTCTTT CAWSGGTGAFF
TRBJ2-7 NA TRBV5-1 NA TGCGCCAGCAGCTTGGAAGTGCGTCCCGAGCAGTACTTC CASSLEVRPEQYF
TRBJ2-7 few TRBV13 NA TGTGCCAGCAGCTTAGGGGGGGGGCTCCCCTCCTACGAGCAGTACTTC CASSLGGGLPSYEQYF
TRBJ1-1 NA TRBV5-1 NA TGCGCCAGCAGCTTTCCAGCCGCGGGGAACACTGAAGCTTTCTTT CASSFPAAGNTEAFF
TRBJ1-3 few TRBV5-1 NA TGCGCCAGCAGCTTACACGGAAACACCATATATTTT CASSLHGNTIYF
TRBJ2-7 NA TRBV7-3 NA TGTGCCAGCACACTAAGATCGGCCTACGAGCAGTACTTC CASTLRSAYEQYF